The following is a TCR beta chain sequence with its context. These data originate in a study of OX40 agonist ivuxolimab in advanced cancers. Study in general: Every 2 weeks, patients received ivuxolimab intravenously, dosed at 0.01 to 10 mg/kg. A mean age of approximately 60 years, range roughly 20 to 90, was recorded, and more than 80% were male.

The assay was immunoSEQ multiplex PCR, and TCRdb's table has in-frame clones only and misses some. The sample records some 65,000 clones, around 86% being singletons. The CDR3 is made up of 13 amino acids. In germline, CDR1 is SGHTA, CDR2 FQGNSA. With 4 bases removed from V and 4 bases from J, the gap between germline ends came to 10 bases. This receptor was taken from an adult with an advanced solid tumor such as melanoma, head and neck, liver or kidney cancer. Sequences were derived from CD4+ or CD8+ T cells sorted from blood, sampled in a trial of the OX40 agonist ivuxolimab. The chain uses TRBV7-2 and TRBJ1-2, with TRBD1 as a possible D gene (5 bases). The CDR3 reads CASSSGRPYGYTF. In DNA, the CDR3 is TGTGCCAGCAGCTCGGGACGGCCCTATGGCTACACCTTC. Variable domain in full (rest from reference TRBV7-2 and TRBJ1-2): GAGVSQSPSNKVTEKGKDVELRCDPISGHTALYWYRQSLGQGLEFLIYFQGNSAPDKSGLPSDRFSAERTGGSVSTLTIQRTQQEDSAVYLCASSSGRPYGYTFGSGTRLTVV.